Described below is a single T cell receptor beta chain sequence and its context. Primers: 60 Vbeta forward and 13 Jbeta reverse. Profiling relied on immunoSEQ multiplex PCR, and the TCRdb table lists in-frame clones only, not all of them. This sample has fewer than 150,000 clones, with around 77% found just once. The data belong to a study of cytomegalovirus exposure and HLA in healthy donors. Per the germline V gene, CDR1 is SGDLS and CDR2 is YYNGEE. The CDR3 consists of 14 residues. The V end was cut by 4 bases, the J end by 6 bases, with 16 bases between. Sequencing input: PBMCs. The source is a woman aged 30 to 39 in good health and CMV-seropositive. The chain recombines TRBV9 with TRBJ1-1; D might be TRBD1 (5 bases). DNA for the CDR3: TGTGCCAGCAGCTTCCGCTCTCGGGGGGCTGAAGCTTTCTTT. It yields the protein CASSFRSRGAEAFF. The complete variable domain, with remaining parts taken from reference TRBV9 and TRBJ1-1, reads DSGVTQTPKHLITATGQRVTLRCSPRSGDLSVYWYQQSLDQGLQFLIQYYNGEERAKGNILERFSAQQFPDLHSELNLSSLELGDSALYFCASSFRSRGAEAFFGQGTRLTVV.